This T cell receptor beta chain came from a study of shared clonotypes between healthy human individuals (dated by TCRdb to 2020 to 2022). Regarding the research as a whole: A couple of women and a few men aged 18 to 49 years were included in the cohort. For each donor, CD4 naive and CD4 memory were each given three plates, CD8 naive was given two plates, and CD8 memory was given one plate. To estimate repertoire size and how much clonotypes are shared between individuals, the study performed deep sequencing of blood TCR repertoires from five healthy adults. To increase sequencing depth and limit assay-specific biases, TCR repertoire library preparation and sequencing were carried out by different laboratories using diverse techniques. Leukapheresis yielded between about 0.85 and 9.5 billion PBMCs per donor.

Note on this clone: Its antigen is still unknown. Per-nucleotide qualities are absent, and no much larger clonotype sits a single base away.

What the research found in general, with its limitations: Naive subsets generally had larger estimated clonotype richness than memory subsets. Pairwise subsampling led to the expectation that sequencing depth would affect the degree of clonotype sharing among donors. The genetic and exposure-history diversity represented was limited by the small number of donors. Even with the large sequencing depth, rarefaction of the sorted-subset datasets indicated that sequencing was incomplete. Clonotypes shared by all four sorted-subset donors showed higher generation probabilities than non-shared clonotypes. Sampling was limited to blood, and TCR repertoires in tissue likely differ from TCR repertoires in blood. When a handful of donors were compared, the shared fraction of clonotypes was around 5% for naive CD4, about 4% for naive CD8, about 2.5% for memory CD4, and roughly 0.43% for memory CD8.

Using the deep immunoSEQ assay, TCR CDR3 regions were amplified from genomic DNA by multiplex PCR. Genomic DNA extracted from each cell subset was distributed evenly over all wells of several immunoSEQ 96-well plates, and each plate served as one replicate. For sorted subsets, roughly 0.2 ug genomic DNA, equal to 30,000 or so T cell genomes, was loaded into each replicate PCR. Purified libraries were measured with a Qubit 3.0 fluorometer, size-checked on a Bioanalyzer 2100, and measured again with the KAPA Library Quantification kit. Every immunoSEQ 96-well plate was sequenced on a separate single-read 150-cycle Illumina NextSeq 550 flow cell. Regarding the original processing steps: Because the immunoSEQ output held only junctional sequences and lacked quality scores, the filtering could not match the filtering applied to full-length reads. Sequences were annotated with PyIR, a Python wrapper for IgBLAST v1.9, using IMGT germline references to assign V/J genes and CDR3. Any read was removed if the V/J assignment was weak (E-value above 1e-6), the CDR3 was missing, or the read contained stop codons, out-of-frame junctions, or ambiguous translated residues. V3J clonotypes were defined as sequences sharing the same inferred V gene, J gene, and CDR3 amino acid sequence. To compute the percentage overlap between repertoires, the number of shared unique clonotypes was divided by the size of the smaller repertoire. Three approaches were used to assess repertoire richness: RTK rarefaction, the Chao1 estimator, and Recon v2.1 estimates of unobserved clonotypes. OLGA was used to compute generation probabilities for all TCRbeta clonotypes that the gDNA method yielded from a handful of donors. TCRdb took this table from immuneACCESS and kept in-frame rearrangements with V and J called. Such tables lack part of the clones; where checked against another copy, unresolved V genes explain under half of the gap, and the rest is unexplained. The V and J calls and clone size were taken over from that table, and D and trimming were inferred from the DNA. The sample records about 2.1 million clones, around 93% of which are singletons. The ten top clones hold more than 1.5% of the sample.

The CDR3 sequence holds 15 residues, the cysteine and phenylalanine included. The read is trimmed to its CDR3 DNA, 45 bases read in frame from base 1. Looking up the germline V gene (reference sequence) yields CDR1 SEHNR and CDR2 FQNEAQ. Trimming at the junction amounts to 0 bases on V and 5 bases on J, and the germline ends lie 10 bases apart. CD8 naive samples were obtained by positive selection for CCR7 among CD45RO-negative cells, yielding a CD45RA+CCR7+ population from which TemRA cells were excluded. Healthy HIV-negative adults with no recently reported acute infections or vaccinations were included as donors. All donors were Caucasian adults living in Nashville, Tennessee, USA. Blood was collected by leukapheresis, and PBMCs were isolated by Ficoll-Histopaque density gradient centrifugation and then cryopreserved in liquid nitrogen vapor phase. Analytical flow cytometry was used to check the purity and quantity of each magnetically sorted T cell population. Genomic DNA was isolated from every sorted fraction and measured by UV absorbance on a Nanodrop 2000c.

The chain employs TRBV7-9 and TRBJ1-4, and possibly TRBD1, on 6 matching bases. The receptor was isolated from a young man in good health. Some clones in this sample may be carry-over from other donors' samples. The specimen was naive CD8+ T cells from PBMCs. What the cell subset or site label conveys for this sample: CD45RA+CCR7+. DNA sequence: TGTGCCAGCAGCTTAGCCAGGGGTGGAAATGAAAAACTGTTTTTT. Protein translation: CASSLARGGNEKLFF.